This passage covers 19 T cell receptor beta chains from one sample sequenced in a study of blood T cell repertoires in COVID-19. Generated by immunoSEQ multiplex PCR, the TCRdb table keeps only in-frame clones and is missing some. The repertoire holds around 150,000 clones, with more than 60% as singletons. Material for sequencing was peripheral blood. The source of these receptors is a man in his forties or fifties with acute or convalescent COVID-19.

CDR3 region: CASRPWTSGNTEAFF. CDR3 sequence (DNA): TGTGCCAGCAGACCCTGGACATCCGGTAACACTGAAGCTTTCTTT. The chain links TRBV6-5 to TRBJ1-1, with D possibly TRBD1 on 5 matching bases. Germline V lookup: CDR1 MNHEY, CDR2 SVGAGI. Between the trimmed V and J ends, which lost 6 bases and 2 bases, there was a span of 16 bases. CDR3 size: 15 residues.

CDR3 sequence (DNA): TGTGCCAGTAGTAAGCGACAGGGGGGCGAAAAACTGTTTTTT. Translating gives CASSKRQGGEKLFF. The V call is TRBV19, the J call TRBJ1-4; 9 nucleotides match TRBD1. The J segment lost 8 bases and the V segment lost 4 bases, leaving 5 bases of the junction unmatched. This CDR3 is built from 14 residues. Germline loops: CDR1 LNHDA, CDR2 SQIVND (reference sequence).

The CDR3: CASSESSGSEQYV. CDR3 DNA sequence: TGTGCCAGCAGTGAGAGTAGCGGGTCCGAGCAGTACGTC. The V gene is TRBV2, the J gene TRBJ2-7; 7 nucleotides match TRBD2. The CDR3 length is 13 residues. Per the germline V gene, CDR1 is SNHLY and CDR2 is FYNNEI. The V gene end was trimmed by 3 bases and the J gene end by 6 bases; junction bases not matched to a gene: 5.

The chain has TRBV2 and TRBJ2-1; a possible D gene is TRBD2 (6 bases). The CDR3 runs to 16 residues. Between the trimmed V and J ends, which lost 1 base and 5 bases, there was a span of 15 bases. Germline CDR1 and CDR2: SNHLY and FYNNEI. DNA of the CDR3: TGTGCCAGCAGTGAAGTATTTGCGGGGCCGGACAATGAGCAGTTCTTC. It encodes CASSEVFAGPDNEQFF.

The CDR3 bases are TGTGCCAGCACCTATACTAGCGTGTTAGCAGATACGCAGTATTTT. Its protein product is CASTYTSVLADTQYF. The chain recombines TRBV7-2 with TRBJ2-3, with TRBD2 identical over 7 bases. CDR1 and CDR2 from the germline V gene are SGHTA and FQGNSA. This CDR3 spans 15 amino acids. Trimming cost V 7 bases and J 4 bases; bases outside gene matches: 11.

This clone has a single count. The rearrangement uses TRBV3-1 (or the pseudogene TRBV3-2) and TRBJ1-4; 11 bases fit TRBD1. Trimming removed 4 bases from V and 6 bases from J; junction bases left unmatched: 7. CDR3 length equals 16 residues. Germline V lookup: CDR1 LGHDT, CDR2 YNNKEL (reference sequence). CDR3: CASSPWTGGLYEKLFF. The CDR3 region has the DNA TGTGCCAGCAGCCCTTGGACAGGGGGCTTGTATGAAAAACTGTTTTTT.

In DNA form, the CDR3 reads TGTGCCACTACACAGGATACCTACGAGCAGTACGTC. Translated: CATTQDTYEQYV. This sequence joins TRBV2 and TRBJ2-7; a possible D gene is TRBD1 (5 bases). The CDR3 contains 12 residues. Germline V gives CDR1 SNHLY, CDR2 FYNNEI. The V and J ends lost 10 bases and 2 bases respectively, with 12 bases between them.

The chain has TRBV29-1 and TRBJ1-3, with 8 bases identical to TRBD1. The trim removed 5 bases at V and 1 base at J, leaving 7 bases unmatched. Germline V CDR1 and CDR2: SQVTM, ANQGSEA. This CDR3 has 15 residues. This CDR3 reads CSVQGQGGSGNTIYF. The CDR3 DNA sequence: TGCAGCGTTCAAGGACAGGGAGGTTCTGGAAACACCATATATTTT.

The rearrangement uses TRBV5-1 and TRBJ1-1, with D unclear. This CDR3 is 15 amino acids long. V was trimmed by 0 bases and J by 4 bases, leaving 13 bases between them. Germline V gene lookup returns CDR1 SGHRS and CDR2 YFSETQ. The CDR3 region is CASSLERGLGTEAFF. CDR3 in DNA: TGCGCCAGCAGCTTGGAACGGGGTTTAGGCACTGAAGCTTTCTTT.

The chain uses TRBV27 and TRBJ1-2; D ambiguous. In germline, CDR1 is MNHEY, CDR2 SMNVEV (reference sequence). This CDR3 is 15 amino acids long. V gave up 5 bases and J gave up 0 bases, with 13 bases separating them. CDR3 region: CASSPRDRANYGYTF. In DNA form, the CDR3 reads TGTGCCAGCAGTCCCCGTGATAGAGCTAACTATGGCTACACCTTC.

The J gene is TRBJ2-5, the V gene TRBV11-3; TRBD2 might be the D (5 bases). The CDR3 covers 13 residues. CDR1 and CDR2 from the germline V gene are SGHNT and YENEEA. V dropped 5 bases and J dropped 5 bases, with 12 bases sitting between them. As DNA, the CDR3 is TGTGCCAGCAGCCGGACCCCGGGGGAGACCCAGTACTTC. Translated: CASSRTPGETQYF.

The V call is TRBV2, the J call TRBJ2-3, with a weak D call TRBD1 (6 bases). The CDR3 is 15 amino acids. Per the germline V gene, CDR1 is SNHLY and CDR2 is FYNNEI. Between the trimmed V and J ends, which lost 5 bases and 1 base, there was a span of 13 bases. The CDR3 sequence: CASSFNRVGTDTQYF. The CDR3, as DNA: TGTGCCAGCAGTTTCAACAGGGTTGGCACAGATACGCAGTATTTT.

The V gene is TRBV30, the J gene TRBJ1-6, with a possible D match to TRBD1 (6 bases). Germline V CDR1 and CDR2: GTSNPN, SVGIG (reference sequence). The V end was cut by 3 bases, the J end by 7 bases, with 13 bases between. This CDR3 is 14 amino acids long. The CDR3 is CAWRSTGLNSPLHF. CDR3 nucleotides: TGTGCCTGGAGATCGACAGGCCTGAATTCACCCCTCCACTTT. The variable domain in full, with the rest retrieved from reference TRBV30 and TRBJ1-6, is SQTIHQWPATLVQPVGSPLSLECTVEGTSNPNLYWYRQAAGRGLQLLFYSVGIGQISSEVPQNLSASRPQDRQFILSSKKLLLSDSGFYLCAWRSTGLNSPLHFGNGTRLTVT.

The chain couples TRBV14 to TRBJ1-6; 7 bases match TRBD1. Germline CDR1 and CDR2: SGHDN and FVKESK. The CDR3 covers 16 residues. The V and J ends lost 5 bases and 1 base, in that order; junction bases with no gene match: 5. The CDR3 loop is CASSARQGSYNSPLHF. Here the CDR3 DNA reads TGTGCCAGCAGCGCACGACAGGGTTCCTATAATTCACCCCTCCACTTT.

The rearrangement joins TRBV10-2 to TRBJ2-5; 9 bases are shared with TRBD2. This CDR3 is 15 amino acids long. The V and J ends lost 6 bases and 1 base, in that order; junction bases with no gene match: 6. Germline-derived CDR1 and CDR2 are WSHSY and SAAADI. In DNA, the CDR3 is TGCGCCAGCAGCGATCTAGCGGGGATCCAAGAGACCCAGTACTTC. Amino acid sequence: CASSDLAGIQETQYF.

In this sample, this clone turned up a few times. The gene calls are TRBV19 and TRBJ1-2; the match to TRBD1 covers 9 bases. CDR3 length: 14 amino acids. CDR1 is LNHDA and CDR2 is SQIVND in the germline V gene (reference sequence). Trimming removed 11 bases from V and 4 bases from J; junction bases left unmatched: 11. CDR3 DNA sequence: TGTGCCTGCGGACAGGGGCGCCTCGGCTATGGCTACACCTTC. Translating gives CACGQGRLGYGYTF. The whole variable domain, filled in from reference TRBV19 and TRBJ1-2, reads DGGITQSPKYLFRKEGQNVTLSCEQNLNHDAMYWYRQDPGQGLRLIYYSQIVNDFQKGDIAEGYSVSREKKESFPLTVTSAQKNPTAFYLCACGQGRLGYGYTFGSGTRLTVV.

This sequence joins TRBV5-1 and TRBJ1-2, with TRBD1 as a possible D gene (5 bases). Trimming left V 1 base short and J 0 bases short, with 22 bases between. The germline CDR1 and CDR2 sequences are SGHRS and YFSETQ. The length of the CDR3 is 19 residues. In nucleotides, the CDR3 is TGCGCCAGCAGCTTGTTAGGGCTCAACCAGGGTCTAGCTAACTATGGCTACACCTTC. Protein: CASSLLGLNQGLANYGYTF.

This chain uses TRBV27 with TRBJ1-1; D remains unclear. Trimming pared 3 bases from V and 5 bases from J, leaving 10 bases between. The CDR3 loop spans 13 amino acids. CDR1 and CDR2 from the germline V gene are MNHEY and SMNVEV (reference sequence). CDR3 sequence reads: CASSFTAETEAFF. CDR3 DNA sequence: TGTGCCAGCAGTTTCACCGCGGAGACTGAAGCTTTCTTT.

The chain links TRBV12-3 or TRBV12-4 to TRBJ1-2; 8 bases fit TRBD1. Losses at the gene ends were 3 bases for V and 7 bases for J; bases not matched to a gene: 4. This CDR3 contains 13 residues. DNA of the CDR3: TGTGCCAGCAGTTTGTACAGGGGGGCTGGCTACACCTTC. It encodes CASSLYRGAGYTF.